This TCR beta chain was profiled in a study of T cell responses to AZD1222 COVID-19 vaccine. The assay was immunoSEQ multiplex PCR, and TCRdb's table has in-frame clones only and misses some. This table has about 94,000 clones, approximately 88% appearing once. The CDR3 has 13 amino acids. Germline CDR1 and CDR2: SEHNR and FQNEAQ (reference sequence). V dropped 5 bases and J dropped 4 bases, with 11 bases sitting between them. This chain uses TRBV7-9 with TRBJ1-2; D possibly corresponds to TRBD1 (5 bases). This sample comprised peripheral blood, obtained 28 days after the second AZD1222 dose. The sequence was collected from an adult who received the AZD1222 COVID-19 vaccine. The CDR3 DNA sequence: TGTGCCAGCAGCCACGTACAGGTCTATGGCTACACCTTC. It yields the protein CASSHVQVYGYTF.